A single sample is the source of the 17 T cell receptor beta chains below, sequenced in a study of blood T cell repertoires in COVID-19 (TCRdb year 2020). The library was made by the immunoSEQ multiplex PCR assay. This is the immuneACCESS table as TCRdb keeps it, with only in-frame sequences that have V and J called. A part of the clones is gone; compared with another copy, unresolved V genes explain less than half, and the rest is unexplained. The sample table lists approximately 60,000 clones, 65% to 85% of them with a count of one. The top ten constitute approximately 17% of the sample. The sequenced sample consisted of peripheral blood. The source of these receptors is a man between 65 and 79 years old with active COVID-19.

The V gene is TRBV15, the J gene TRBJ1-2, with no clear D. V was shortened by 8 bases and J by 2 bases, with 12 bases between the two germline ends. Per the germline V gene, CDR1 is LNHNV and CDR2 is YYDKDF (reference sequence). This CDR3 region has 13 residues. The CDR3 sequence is CATSPSGNYGYTF. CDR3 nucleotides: TGTGCCACCTCTCCCTCCGGGAACTATGGCTACACCTTC.

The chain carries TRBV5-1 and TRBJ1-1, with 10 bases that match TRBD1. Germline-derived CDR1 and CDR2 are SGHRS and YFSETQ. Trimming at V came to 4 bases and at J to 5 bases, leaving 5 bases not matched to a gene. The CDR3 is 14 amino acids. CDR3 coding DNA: TGCGCCAGCAGCCAAGGACAGGGGGGTACTGAAGCTTTCTTT. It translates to CASSQGQGGTEAFF.

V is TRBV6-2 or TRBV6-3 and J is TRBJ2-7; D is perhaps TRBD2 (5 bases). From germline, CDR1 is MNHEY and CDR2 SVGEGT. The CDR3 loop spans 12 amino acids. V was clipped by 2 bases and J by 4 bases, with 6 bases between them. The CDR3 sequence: CASSYGLYEQYF. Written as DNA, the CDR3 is TGTGCCAGCAGTTACGGACTTTACGAGCAGTACTTC.

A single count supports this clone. The CDR3 DNA sequence: TGTGCCACCAGTGAATCCGGGACAGGGGAAGAGACCCAGTACTTC. Translated, it gives CATSESGTGEETQYF. The chain combines TRBV24-1 with TRBJ2-5; 10 nucleotides align to TRBD1. CDR3 length: 15 amino acids. The germline V gene has CDR1 KGHDR and CDR2 SFDVKD. Unmatched junction bases numbered 4, after V lost 4 bases and J lost 3 bases.

DNA for the CDR3: TGTGCCAGCAGCTTAGCCCCCCCAAACCAAGAGACCCAGTACTTC. Encoded protein: CASSLAPPNQETQYF. V is TRBV7-2 and J is TRBJ2-5; D unclear. Germline CDR1 reads SGHTA; CDR2 reads FQGNSA. The CDR3 runs 15 residues. Deletions cut 0 bases from V and 0 bases from J, with 8 bases between.

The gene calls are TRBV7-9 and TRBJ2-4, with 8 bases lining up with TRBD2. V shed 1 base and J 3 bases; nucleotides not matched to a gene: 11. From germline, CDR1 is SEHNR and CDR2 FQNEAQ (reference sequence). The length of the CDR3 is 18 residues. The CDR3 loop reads CASSLGGSVAGNKNIQYF. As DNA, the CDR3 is TGTGCCAGCAGCTTAGGGGGGAGTGTAGCGGGAAACAAAAACATTCAGTACTTC.

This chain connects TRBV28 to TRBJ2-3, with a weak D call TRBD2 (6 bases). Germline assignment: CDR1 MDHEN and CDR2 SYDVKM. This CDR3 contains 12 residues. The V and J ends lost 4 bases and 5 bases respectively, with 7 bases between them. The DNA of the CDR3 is TGTGCCAGCAGTTCGCGGGGAGATACGCAGTATTTT. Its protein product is CASSSRGDTQYF.

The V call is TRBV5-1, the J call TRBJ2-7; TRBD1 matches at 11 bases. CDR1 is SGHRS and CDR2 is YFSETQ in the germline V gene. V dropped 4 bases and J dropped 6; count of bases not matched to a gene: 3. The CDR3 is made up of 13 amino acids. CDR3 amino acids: CASSPDRGREQYF. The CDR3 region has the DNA TGCGCCAGCAGCCCGGACAGGGGGCGCGAGCAGTACTTC.

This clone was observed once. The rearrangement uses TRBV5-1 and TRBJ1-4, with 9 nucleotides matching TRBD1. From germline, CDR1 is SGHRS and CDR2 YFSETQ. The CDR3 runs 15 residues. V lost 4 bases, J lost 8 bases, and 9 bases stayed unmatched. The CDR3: CASSNSGTGNEKLFF. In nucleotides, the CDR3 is TGCGCCAGCAGCAATTCCGGGACAGGGAACGAAAAACTGTTTTTT.

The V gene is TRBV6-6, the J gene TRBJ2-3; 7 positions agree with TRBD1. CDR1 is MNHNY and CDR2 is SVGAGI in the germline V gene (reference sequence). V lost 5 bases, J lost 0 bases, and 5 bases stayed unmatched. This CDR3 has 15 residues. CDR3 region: CASSLRDSSTDTQYF. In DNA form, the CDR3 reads TGTGCCAGCAGTCTCCGGGACAGCAGCACAGATACGCAGTATTTT.

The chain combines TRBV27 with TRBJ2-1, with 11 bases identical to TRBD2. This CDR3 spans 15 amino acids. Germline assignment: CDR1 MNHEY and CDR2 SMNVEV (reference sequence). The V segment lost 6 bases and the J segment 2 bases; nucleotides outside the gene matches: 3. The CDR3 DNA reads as TGTGCCAGCAGCGTTAGCGGGAGGGCCTACAATGAGCAGTTCTTC. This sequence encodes CASSVSGRAYNEQFF.

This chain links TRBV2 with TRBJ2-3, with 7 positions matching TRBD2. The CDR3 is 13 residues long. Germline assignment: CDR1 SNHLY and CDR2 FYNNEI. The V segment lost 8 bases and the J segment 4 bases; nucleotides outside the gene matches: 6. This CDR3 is CASELGGADTQYF. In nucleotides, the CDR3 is TGTGCCAGCGAACTGGGGGGGGCAGATACGCAGTATTTT.

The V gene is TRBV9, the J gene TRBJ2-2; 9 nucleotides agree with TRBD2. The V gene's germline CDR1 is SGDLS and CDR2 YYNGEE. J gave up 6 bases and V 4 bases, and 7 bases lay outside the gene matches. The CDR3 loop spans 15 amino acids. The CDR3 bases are TGTGCCAGCAGCTCTAGCGGGATTACTGCCGGGGAGCTGTTTTTT. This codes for CASSSSGITAGELFF.

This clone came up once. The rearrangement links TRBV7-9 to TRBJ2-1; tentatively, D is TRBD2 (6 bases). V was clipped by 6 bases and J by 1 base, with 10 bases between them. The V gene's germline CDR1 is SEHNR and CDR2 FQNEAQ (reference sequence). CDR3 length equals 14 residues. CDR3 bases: TGTGCCAGCAGACCTCTAGCGTCCTACAATGAGCAGTTCTTC. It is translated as CASRPLASYNEQFF.

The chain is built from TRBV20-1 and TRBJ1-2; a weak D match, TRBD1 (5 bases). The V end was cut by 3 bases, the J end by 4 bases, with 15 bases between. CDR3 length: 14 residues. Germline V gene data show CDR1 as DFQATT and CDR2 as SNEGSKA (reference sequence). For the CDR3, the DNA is TGCAGTGCTAGTCCGCAGGGATTGGGCTATGGCTACACCTTC. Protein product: CSASPQGLGYGYTF.

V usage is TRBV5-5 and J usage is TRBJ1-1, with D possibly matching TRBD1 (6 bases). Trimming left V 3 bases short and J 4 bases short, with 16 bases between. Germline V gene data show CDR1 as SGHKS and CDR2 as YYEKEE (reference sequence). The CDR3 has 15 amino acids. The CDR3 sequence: CASSWTDTFATEAFF. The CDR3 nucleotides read TGTGCCAGCAGCTGGACAGACACCTTTGCCACTGAAGCTTTCTTT.

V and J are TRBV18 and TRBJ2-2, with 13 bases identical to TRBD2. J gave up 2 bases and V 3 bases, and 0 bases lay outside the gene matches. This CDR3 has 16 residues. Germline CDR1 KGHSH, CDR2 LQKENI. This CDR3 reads CASSPGLAGNTGELFF. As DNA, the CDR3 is TGTGCCAGCTCACCGGGACTAGCGGGAAACACCGGGGAGCTGTTTTTT. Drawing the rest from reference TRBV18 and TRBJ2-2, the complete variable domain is NAGVMQNPRHLVRRRGQEARLRCSPMKGHSHVYWYRQLPEEGLKFMVYLQKENIIDESGMPKERFSAEFPKEGPSILRIQQVVRGDSAAYFCASSPGLAGNTGELFFGEGSRLTVL.